These 29 T cell receptor beta chains came from one sample sequenced in a study of blood T cell repertoires in COVID-19. TCRdb keeps only in-frame clones here, not all; method: immunoSEQ multiplex PCR. This sample has roughly 120,000 clones, with under 95% found just once. Sequenced: peripheral blood. The receptor source for this set is a man aged 55 to 70 with COVID-19, enrolled during active disease.

This clone was seen only once. The gene calls are TRBV28 and TRBJ2-7; D is possibly TRBD1 (5 bases). Germline CDR1 reads MDHEN; CDR2 reads SYDVKM. Trimming took off 6 bases at V and 3 bases at J, with 15 bases between the two ends. The CDR3 length is 14 residues. The CDR3 sequence: CASSLDSTRYEQYF. Written as DNA, the CDR3 is TGTGCCAGCAGCCTCGACAGTACTCGCTACGAGCAGTACTTC.

The chain has TRBV12-5 and TRBJ2-1; D possibly corresponds to TRBD2 (5 bases). CDR1 LGHNT and CDR2 FRNRAP come from the germline V gene. The CDR3 runs 16 residues. The ends were cut back, 0 bases at V and 0 bases at J, with 9 bases in the middle. The CDR3 nucleotides are TGTGCTAGTGGTTTGGTACGGGATAGCTCCTACAATGAGCAGTTCTTC. Translation: CASGLVRDSSYNEQFF.

The V call is TRBV2, the J call TRBJ1-1; TRBD1 aligns across 11 bases. The trim removed 5 bases at V and 3 bases at J, leaving 5 bases unmatched. Germline lookup yields CDR1 SNHLY and CDR2 FYNNEI. The CDR3 runs to 15 residues. The CDR3 region has the DNA TGTGCCAGCAGTTGGGACAGGGGGTCTGACACTGAAGCTTTCTTT. As protein: CASSWDRGSDTEAFF.

This clone has just a few counts. The rearrangement links TRBV11-3 to TRBJ2-3; 9 bases are a match to TRBD2. The junction had 8 bases not matched to a gene; V was cut back by 2 bases and J by 2 bases. Germline V lookup: CDR1 SGHNT, CDR2 YENEEA. The CDR3 covers 17 residues. CDR3 protein: CASSLSKREDSTDTQYF. In DNA form, the CDR3 reads TGTGCCAGCAGCTTAAGTAAGCGGGAGGATTCCACAGATACGCAGTATTTT.

The chain joins TRBV19 to TRBJ1-2, with D possibly matching TRBD1 (5 bases). V lost 3 bases to trimming and J lost 4 bases, with 21 bases between them. Germline loops: CDR1 LNHDA, CDR2 SQIVND (reference sequence). This CDR3 is 17 amino acids long. The chain's CDR3 is CASSMGWGRRIPYGYTF. In nucleotides, the CDR3 is TGTGCCAGTAGTATGGGTTGGGGCAGGCGGATCCCCTATGGCTACACCTTC.

V and J are TRBV10-3 and TRBJ2-7, with 7 bases lining up with TRBD2. In germline, CDR1 is ENHRY, CDR2 SYGVKD. CDR3 length: 15 amino acids. V lost 2 bases to trimming and J lost 0 bases; unmatched junction nucleotides: 4. The CDR3 sequence is CAISEIAGNSYEQYF. The CDR3 coding sequence is TGTGCCATCAGTGAGATAGCGGGTAACTCCTACGAGCAGTACTTC.

This chain uses TRBV2 with TRBJ2-1, with D perhaps TRBD2 (5 bases). V was cut by 1 base and J by 6 bases, with 13 bases left in between. CDR3 length equals 15 residues. The germline gives CDR1 SNHLY, CDR2 FYNNEI. In DNA, the CDR3 is TGTGCCAGCAGTGAAGGAGGGAGCATCGGCAATGAGCAGTTCTTC. Its protein is CASSEGGSIGNEQFF.

The V call is TRBV7-6, the J call TRBJ1-1; 7 positions agree with TRBD1. CDR1 and CDR2 (germline): SGHVS, FNYEAQ. The CDR3 has 14 residues. V was pared by 5 bases and J by 2 bases, with 5 bases of the junction left unmatched. The CDR3 here is CASSTRQGNTEAFF. DNA of the CDR3: TGTGCCAGCAGCACTCGACAGGGTAACACTGAAGCTTTCTTT.

J is TRBJ2-7 and V is TRBV5-1; TRBD1 might be the D (7 bases). There are 15 residues in the CDR3. The V end was cut by 0 bases, the J end by 6 bases, with 16 bases between. Germline CDR1 reads SGHRS; CDR2 reads YFSETQ. The CDR3 loop reads CASSLGDSGRREQYF. In DNA, the CDR3 is TGCGCCAGCAGCTTGGGGGACAGTGGGAGGCGCGAGCAGTACTTC. The variable domain in full, with the rest retrieved from reference TRBV5-1 and TRBJ2-7, is KAGVTQTPRYLIKTRGQQVTLSCSPISGHRSVSWYQQTPGQGLQFLFEYFSETQRNKGNFPGRFSGRQFSNSRSEMNVSTLELGDSALYLCASSLGDSGRREQYFGPGTRLTVT.

A single count supports this clone. The rearrangement joins TRBV19 to TRBJ2-1, with 8 bases lining up with TRBD2. The CDR3 runs 15 residues. The V gene's germline CDR1 is LNHDA and CDR2 SQIVND (reference sequence). Trimming removed 4 bases from V and 5 bases from J; junction bases left unmatched: 7. The CDR3 region is CASSRSGRSDNEQFF. Here the CDR3 DNA reads TGTGCCAGTAGTAGGAGCGGGAGATCCGACAATGAGCAGTTCTTC.

The chain employs TRBV6-1 and TRBJ1-6; D unresolved. The ends were cut back, 1 base at V and 5 bases at J, with 12 bases in the middle. In germline, CDR1 is MNHNS, CDR2 SASEGT. The CDR3 has 16 residues. The CDR3 loop is CASSEEVRTDNSPLHF. The CDR3, as DNA: TGTGCCAGCAGTGAAGAAGTCCGAACAGATAATTCACCCCTCCACTTT.

The chain is built from TRBV4-3 and TRBJ2-2; unclear D gene. Germline CDR1 and CDR2: LGHNA and YSLEER. The V and J ends lost 0 bases and 7 bases respectively, with 15 bases between them. The CDR3 runs to 16 residues. The CDR3 is CASSQDGAGIGGELFF. The CDR3 DNA reads TGCGCCAGCAGCCAAGACGGTGCCGGTATTGGCGGGGAGCTGTTTTTT.

The chain recombines TRBV28 with TRBJ2-7; D gene uncertain. Trimming pared 5 bases from V and 4 bases from J, leaving 6 bases between. The CDR3 runs 11 residues. From germline, CDR1 is MDHEN and CDR2 SYDVKM. CDR3: CASSNRYEQYF. The CDR3 DNA sequence: TGTGCCAGCAGTAACAGATACGAGCAGTACTTC.

The chain combines TRBV28 with TRBJ2-3, with 8 bases lining up with TRBD2. Germline CDR1 and CDR2: MDHEN and SYDVKM. This CDR3 is built from 16 residues. The ends lost 6 bases at V and 4 bases at J; junction bases unmatched: 12. The CDR3 spells CASSLTSEWFADTQYF. The CDR3 DNA is TGTGCCAGCAGCCTGACTAGCGAGTGGTTCGCAGATACGCAGTATTTT. The whole variable domain, filled in from reference TRBV28 and TRBJ2-3, reads DVKVTQSSRYLVKRTGEKVFLECVQDMDHENMFWYRQDPGLGLRLIYFSYDVKMKEKGDIPEGYSVSREKKERFSLILESASTNQTSMYLCASSLTSEWFADTQYFGPGTRLTVL.

This clone was recorded only once. The rearrangement joins TRBV4-1 to TRBJ1-5; D is uncertain. CDR1 and CDR2 (germline): MGHRA, YSYEKL. Trimming removed 0 bases at V and 11 bases at J, with 20 bases between. This CDR3 is 16 amino acids long. CDR3 DNA sequence: TGCGCCAGCAGCCAAGAGTTGCGGGAGTCCTATAGGTCCCAGCATTTT. Translation: CASSQELRESYRSQHF.

The J gene is TRBJ1-2, the V gene TRBV9; 8 nucleotides align to TRBD1. There are 13 residues in the CDR3. With V trimmed by 0 bases and J by 8 bases, 3 bases remained unmatched. Germline lookup yields CDR1 SGDLS and CDR2 YYNGEE. The CDR3 DNA reads as TGTGCCAGCAGCGTAGTTGGGGACAGGGGCTACACCTTC. Protein sequence: CASSVVGDRGYTF.

This chain joins TRBV5-8 and TRBJ2-7, with D perhaps matching TRBD1 (5 bases). Germline loops: CDR1 SGHTS, CDR2 YDEGEE. The CDR3 covers 12 residues. The V gene lost 6 bases and the J gene lost 3 bases, with 10 bases spanning the gap. In nucleotides, the CDR3 is TGTGCCAGCAAGGGGCTTCACTACGAGCAGTACTTC. Protein sequence: CASKGLHYEQYF.

V is TRBV4-2 and J is TRBJ1-5; no reliable D call. Germline V gene sequence: CDR1 LGHNA, CDR2 YNFKEQ. Between the trimmed V and J ends, which lost 1 base and 4 bases, there was a span of 5 bases. The CDR3 length is 13 residues. CDR3 protein: CASSQAENQPQHF. In DNA, the CDR3 is TGTGCCAGCAGCCAAGCCGAGAATCAGCCCCAGCATTTT.

V gene TRBV28 combines with J gene TRBJ1-2; 8 nucleotides agree with TRBD1. This CDR3 contains 13 residues. CDR1 is MDHEN and CDR2 is SYDVKM in the germline V gene. J lost 4 bases, V lost 7 bases, and 5 bases had no gene match. The DNA of the CDR3 is TGTGCCAGCACAGGACAGGGTCGCTATGGCTACACCTTC. It translates to CASTGQGRYGYTF.

The chain carries TRBV5-1 and TRBJ2-7; 9 positions match TRBD1. Germline V gene data show CDR1 as SGHRS and CDR2 as YFSETQ. This CDR3 has 13 amino acids. Unmatched junction bases numbered 9, after V lost 9 bases and J lost 5 bases. CDR3 sequence (DNA): TGCGCCACCGGATCGGGACAGGGCGACGAGCAGTACTTC. Protein: CATGSGQGDEQYF.

The J gene is TRBJ2-5, the V gene TRBV29-1; TRBD2 matches 13 bases. The CDR3 contains 14 residues. CDR1 and CDR2 (germline): SQVTM, ANQGSEA. Trimming at V came to 4 bases and at J to 2 bases, leaving 1 base not matched to a gene. The CDR3 DNA reads as TGCAGCGTTGTGGGACTAGCGGGACAAGAGACCCAGTACTTC. Protein: CSVVGLAGQETQYF.

V usage is TRBV10-3 and J usage is TRBJ2-7; maybe TRBD1 (5 bases). Trimming left V 10 bases short and J 0 bases short, with 10 bases between. CDR3 length: 12 residues. Germline V CDR1 and CDR2: ENHRY, SYGVKD. The CDR3 here is CATGDSSYEQYF. CDR3 DNA sequence: TGTGCCACCGGAGACAGCTCCTACGAGCAGTACTTC.

CDR3 nucleotide sequence: TGTGCCTGGAGTGGGCAGACCGGGGAGCTGTTTTTT. It translates to CAWSGQTGELFF. V and J are TRBV30 and TRBJ2-2; D uncertain. The CDR3 sequence is 12 residues long. V was pared by 1 base and J by 5 bases, with 5 bases between. The germline V gene encodes CDR1 GTSNPN and CDR2 SVGIG (reference sequence).

The CDR3 nucleotides read TGTGCCAGCAGCCAAGAAGGCGGGAGGGCCGTCGACAATGAGCAGTTCTTC. Its translation: CASSQEGGRAVDNEQFF. The rearrangement uses TRBV4-2 and TRBJ2-1; 9 bases match TRBD2. This CDR3 is built from 17 residues. The V gene end was trimmed by 0 bases and the J gene end by 5 bases; junction bases not matched to a gene: 8. The germline V gene encodes CDR1 LGHNA and CDR2 YNFKEQ.

The rearrangement links TRBV11-2 to TRBJ1-5; 9 positions match TRBD1. The CDR3 runs 19 residues. V was clipped by 2 bases and J by 1 base; unmatched bases: 12. CDR1 and CDR2 (germline): SGHAT, FQNNGV. The CDR3 bases are TGTGCCAGCAGCTTAAGAGGGACAGGGCCCGAGGGGAGCAATCAGCCCCAGCATTTT. This codes for CASSLRGTGPEGSNQPQHF.

J is TRBJ2-7 and V is TRBV2; 7 bases are shared with TRBD1. Germline V gene sequence: CDR1 SNHLY, CDR2 FYNNEI. The CDR3 is 12 residues long. V lost 6 bases, J lost 4 bases, and 3 bases stayed unmatched. DNA for the CDR3: TGTGCCAGCAGCGGACAGGTGTACGAGCAGTACTTC. This gives the protein CASSGQVYEQYF.

The chain joins TRBV21-1 to TRBJ2-3; TRBD1 reflects the table's D call only, with no check against the DNA. TRBV21-1 is noted as a pseudogene. The CDR3 loop spans 16 amino acids. CDR3 region: CASSKEGTGATDTQYF. The CDR3 DNA follows: TGTGCCAGCAGCAAAGAGGGCACAGGGGCAACAGATACGCAGTATTTT.

The genes are TRBV10-3 and TRBJ1-5; D remains unclear. Germline V lookup: CDR1 ENHRY, CDR2 SYGVKD. V lost 2 bases and J 4 bases, leaving 6 bases between the germline ends. The CDR3 is 13 residues long. The CDR3 protein is CAISEEQNQPQHF. CDR3 coding DNA: TGTGCCATCAGTGAGGAACAGAATCAGCCCCAGCATTTT.

This chain uses TRBV19 with TRBJ2-7, with D possibly matching TRBD2 (6 bases). Germline CDR1 is LNHDA and CDR2 is SQIVND (reference sequence). V lost 1 base to trimming and J lost 3 bases, with 7 bases between them. The CDR3 consists of 13 residues. CDR3 protein: CASSIGGGYEQYF. The CDR3 DNA follows: TGTGCCAGTAGTATAGGGGGAGGCTACGAGCAGTACTTC.